Described below is a single TCR beta chain sequence and its context. No antigen is known for it. The entry originates in a study of cytomegalovirus exposure and HLA in healthy donors. General study points: The number of N-insertions in an Asian-associated ancestry cluster was reportedly below the approximately 700-donor mean in a later analysis.

PCR used 60 Vbeta primers and 13 Jbeta primers. Methods used by the authors: Later work found roughly 80 million unique TCR beta chains, with about 10 million shared. Using immunoSEQ multiplex PCR, the repertoire was profiled, and TCRdb retains in-frame clones only, with some absent. V, J and clone size are those of that table, while D and trimming were read from the DNA. The table records around 100,000 clones, about three quarters of them present only once. Germline CDR1 reads KGHSH; CDR2 reads LQKENI. The CDR3 consists of 18 residues. With 2 bases removed from V and 0 bases from J, the gap between germline ends came to 20 bases.

The TCR comes from a man between 60 and 75 years old in good health and CMV-seropositive. This sequence joins TRBV18 and TRBJ2-7; tentative D call: TRBD1 (5 bases). The sequenced sample was PBMCs. The CDR3 is CASSPLGPGFESSYEQYF. The CDR3 DNA is TGTGCCAGCTCACCATTGGGGCCAGGCTTTGAGAGCTCCTACGAGCAGTACTTC.